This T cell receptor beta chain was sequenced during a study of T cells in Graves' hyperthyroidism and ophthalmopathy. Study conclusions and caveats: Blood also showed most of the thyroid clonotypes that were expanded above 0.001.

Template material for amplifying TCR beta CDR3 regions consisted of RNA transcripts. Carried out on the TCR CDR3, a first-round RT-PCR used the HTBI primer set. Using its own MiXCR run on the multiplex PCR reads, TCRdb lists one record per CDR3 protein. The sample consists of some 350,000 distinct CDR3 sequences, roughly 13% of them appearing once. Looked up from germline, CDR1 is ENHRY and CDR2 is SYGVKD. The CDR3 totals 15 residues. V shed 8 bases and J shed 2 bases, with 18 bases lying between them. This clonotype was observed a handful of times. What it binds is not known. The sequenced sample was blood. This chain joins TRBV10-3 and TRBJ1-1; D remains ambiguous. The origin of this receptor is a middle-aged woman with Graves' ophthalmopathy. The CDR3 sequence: CAIRSPELLNTEAFF. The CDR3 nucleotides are TGTGCCATCCGGTCCCCCGAACTCCTCAACACTGAAGCTTTCTTT.